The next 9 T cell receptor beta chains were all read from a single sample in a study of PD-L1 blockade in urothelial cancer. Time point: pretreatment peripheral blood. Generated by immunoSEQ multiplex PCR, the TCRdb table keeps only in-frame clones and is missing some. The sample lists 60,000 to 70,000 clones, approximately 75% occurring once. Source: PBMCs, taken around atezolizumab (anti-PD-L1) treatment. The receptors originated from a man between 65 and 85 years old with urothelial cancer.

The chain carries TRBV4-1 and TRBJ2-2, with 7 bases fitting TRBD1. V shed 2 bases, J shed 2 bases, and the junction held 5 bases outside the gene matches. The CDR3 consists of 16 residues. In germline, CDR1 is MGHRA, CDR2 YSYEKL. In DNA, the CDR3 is TGCGCCAGCAGCCAAACCGGGACAGTCAACACCGGGGAGCTGTTTTTT. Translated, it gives CASSQTGTVNTGELFF.

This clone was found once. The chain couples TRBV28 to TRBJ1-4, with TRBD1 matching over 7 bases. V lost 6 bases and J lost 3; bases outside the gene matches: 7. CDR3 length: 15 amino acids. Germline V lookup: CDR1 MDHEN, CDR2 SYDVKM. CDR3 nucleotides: TGTGCCAGCAGGCCCGACAGGGCCGCTAATGAAAAACTGTTTTTT. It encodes CASRPDRAANEKLFF.

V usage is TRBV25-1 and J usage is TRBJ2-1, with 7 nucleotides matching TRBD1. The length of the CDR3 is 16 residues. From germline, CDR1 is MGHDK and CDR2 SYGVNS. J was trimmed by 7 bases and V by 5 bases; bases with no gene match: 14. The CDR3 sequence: CASSSVEGALGNEQFF. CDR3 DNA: TGTGCCAGCAGTTCGGTCGAGGGGGCCCTTGGGAATGAGCAGTTCTTC.

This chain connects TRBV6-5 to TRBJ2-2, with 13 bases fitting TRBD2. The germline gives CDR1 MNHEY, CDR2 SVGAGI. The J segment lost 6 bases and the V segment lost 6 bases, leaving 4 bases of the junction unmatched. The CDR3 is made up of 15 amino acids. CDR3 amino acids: CASRPGLAGAGELFF. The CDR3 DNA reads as TGTGCCAGCAGGCCAGGACTAGCGGGAGCCGGGGAGCTGTTTTTT.

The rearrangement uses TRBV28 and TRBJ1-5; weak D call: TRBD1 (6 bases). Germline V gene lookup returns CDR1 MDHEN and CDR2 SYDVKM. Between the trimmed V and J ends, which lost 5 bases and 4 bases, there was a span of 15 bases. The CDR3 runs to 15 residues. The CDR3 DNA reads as TGTGCCAGCAGTCCATACAGGGTTGGAAATCAGCCCCAGCATTTT. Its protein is CASSPYRVGNQPQHF.

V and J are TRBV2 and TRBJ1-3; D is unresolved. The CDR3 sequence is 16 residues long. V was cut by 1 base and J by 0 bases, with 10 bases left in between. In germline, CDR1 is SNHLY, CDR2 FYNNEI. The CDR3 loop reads CASSEGSGFSGNTIYF. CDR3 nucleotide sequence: TGTGCCAGCAGTGAAGGGTCGGGGTTCTCTGGAAACACCATATATTTT. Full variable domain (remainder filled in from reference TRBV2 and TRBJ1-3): EPEVTQTPSHQVTQMGQEVILRCVPISNHLYFYWYRQILGQKVEFLVSFYNNEISEKSEIFDDQFSVERPDGSNFTLKIRSTKLEDSAMYFCASSEGSGFSGNTIYFGEGSWLTVV.

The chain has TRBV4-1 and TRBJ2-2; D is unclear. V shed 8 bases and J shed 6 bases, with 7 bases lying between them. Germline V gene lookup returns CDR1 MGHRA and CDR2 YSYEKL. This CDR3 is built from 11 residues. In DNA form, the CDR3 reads TGCGCCAGCGGGCAGGCCGGGGAGCTGTTTTTT. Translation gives CASGQAGELFF.

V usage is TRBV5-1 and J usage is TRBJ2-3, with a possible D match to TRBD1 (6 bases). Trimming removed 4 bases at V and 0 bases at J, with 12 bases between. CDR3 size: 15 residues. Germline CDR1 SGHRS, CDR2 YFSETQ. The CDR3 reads CASSQVTGSTDTQYF. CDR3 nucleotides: TGCGCCAGCAGCCAAGTTACAGGGAGCACAGATACGCAGTATTTT.

As DNA, the CDR3 is TGTGCCAGCAGCCCCCGGGGGAAAGCGGGAGAAGTCAAAAACATTCAGTACTTC. It codes for CASSPRGKAGEVKNIQYF. V usage is TRBV11-2 and J usage is TRBJ2-4; 8 bases are shared with TRBD2. Germline CDR1 SGHAT, CDR2 FQNNGV. The CDR3 spans 18 residues. Trimming removed 5 bases from V and 3 bases from J; junction bases left unmatched: 15.